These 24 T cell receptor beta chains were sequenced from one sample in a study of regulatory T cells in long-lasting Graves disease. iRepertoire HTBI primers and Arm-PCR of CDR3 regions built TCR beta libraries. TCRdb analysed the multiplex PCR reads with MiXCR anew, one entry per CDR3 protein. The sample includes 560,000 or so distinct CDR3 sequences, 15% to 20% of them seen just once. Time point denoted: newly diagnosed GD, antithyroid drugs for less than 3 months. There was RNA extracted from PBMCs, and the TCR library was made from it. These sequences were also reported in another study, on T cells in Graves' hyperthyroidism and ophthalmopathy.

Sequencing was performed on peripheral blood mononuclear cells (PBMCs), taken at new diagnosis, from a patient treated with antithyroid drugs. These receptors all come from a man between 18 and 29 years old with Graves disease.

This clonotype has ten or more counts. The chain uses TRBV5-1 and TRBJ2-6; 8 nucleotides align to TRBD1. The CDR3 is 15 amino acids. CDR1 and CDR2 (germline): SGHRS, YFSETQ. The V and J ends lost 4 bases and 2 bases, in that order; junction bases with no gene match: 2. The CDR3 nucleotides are TGCGCCAGCAGCGAGACAGGGGCTGGGGCCAACGTCCTGACTTTC. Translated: CASSETGAGANVLTF.

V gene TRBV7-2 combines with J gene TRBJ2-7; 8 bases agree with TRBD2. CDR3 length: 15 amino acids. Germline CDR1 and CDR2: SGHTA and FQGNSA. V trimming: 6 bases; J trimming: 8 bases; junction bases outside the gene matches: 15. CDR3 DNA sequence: TGTGCCAGCAGTAATGGGGGGACTAGAGGTCCGCAGCAGTACTTC. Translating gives CASSNGGTRGPQQYF.

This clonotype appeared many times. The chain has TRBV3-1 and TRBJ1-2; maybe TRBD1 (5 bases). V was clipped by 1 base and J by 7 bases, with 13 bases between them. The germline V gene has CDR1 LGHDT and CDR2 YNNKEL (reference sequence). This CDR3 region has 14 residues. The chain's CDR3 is CASSQGRPGLGYTF. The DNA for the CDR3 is TGTGCCAGCAGCCAAGGACGGCCGGGGCTTGGCTACACCTTC.

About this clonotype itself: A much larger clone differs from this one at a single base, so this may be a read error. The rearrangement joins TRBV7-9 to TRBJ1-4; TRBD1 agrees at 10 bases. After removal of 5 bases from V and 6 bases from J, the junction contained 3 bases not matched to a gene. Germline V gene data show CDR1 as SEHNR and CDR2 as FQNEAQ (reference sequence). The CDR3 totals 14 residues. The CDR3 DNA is TGTGCCAGCAGCCCCGGGACAGGGGATGAAAAACTGTTTTTT. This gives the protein CASSPGTGDEKLFF.

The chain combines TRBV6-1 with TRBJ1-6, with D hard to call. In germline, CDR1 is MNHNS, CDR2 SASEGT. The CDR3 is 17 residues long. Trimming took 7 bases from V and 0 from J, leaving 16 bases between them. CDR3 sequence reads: CASILRGESSYNSPLHF. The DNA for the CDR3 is TGTGCCAGCATTTTACGTGGGGAGAGCTCCTATAATTCACCCCTCCACTTT.

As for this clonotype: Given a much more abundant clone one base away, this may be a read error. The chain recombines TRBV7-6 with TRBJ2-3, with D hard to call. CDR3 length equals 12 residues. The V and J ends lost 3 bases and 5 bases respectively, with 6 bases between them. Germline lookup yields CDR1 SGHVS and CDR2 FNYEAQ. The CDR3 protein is CASSFDGDTQYF. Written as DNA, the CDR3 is TGTGCCAGCAGCTTTGACGGAGATACGCAGTATTTT.

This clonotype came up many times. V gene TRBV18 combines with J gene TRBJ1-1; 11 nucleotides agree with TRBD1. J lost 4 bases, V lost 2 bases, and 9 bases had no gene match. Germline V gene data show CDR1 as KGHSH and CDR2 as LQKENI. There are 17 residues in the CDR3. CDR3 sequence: CASSPWDRGISCTEAFF. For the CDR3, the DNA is TGTGCCAGCTCACCATGGGACAGGGGGATCTCATGCACTGAAGCTTTCTTT.

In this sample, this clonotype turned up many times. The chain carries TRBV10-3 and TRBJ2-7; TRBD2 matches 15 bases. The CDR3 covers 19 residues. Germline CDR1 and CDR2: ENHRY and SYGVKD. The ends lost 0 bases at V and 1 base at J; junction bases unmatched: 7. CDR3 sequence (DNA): TGTGCCATCAGTGAGTCTGGCGGGGGGACTAGCGGGAGGTCCTACGAGCAGTACTTC. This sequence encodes CAISESGGGTSGRSYEQYF.

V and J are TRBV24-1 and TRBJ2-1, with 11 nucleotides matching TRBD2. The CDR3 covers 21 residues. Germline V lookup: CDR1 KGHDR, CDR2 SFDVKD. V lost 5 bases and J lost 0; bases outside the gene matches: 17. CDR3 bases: TGTGCCACCAGTGCCGCAGGAGGGGGACTAGCGGCGACGAGCTCCTACAATGAGCAGTTCTTC. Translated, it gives CATSAAGGGLAATSSYNEQFF.

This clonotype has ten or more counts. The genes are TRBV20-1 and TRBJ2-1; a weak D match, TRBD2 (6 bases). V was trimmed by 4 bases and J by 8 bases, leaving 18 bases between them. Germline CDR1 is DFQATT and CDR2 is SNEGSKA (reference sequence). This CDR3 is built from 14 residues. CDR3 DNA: TGCAGTGCTATTTCAGACCGGGGGTTGGATGAGCAGTTCTTC. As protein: CSAISDRGLDEQFF.

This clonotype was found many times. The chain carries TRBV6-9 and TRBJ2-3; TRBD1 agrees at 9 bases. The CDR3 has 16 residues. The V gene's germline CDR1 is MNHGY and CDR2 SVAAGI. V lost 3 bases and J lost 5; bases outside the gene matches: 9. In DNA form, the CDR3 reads TGTGCCAGCAGTTACCTCGGACAGGGGCTGCTAGATACGCAGTATTTT. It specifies CASSYLGQGLLDTQYF.

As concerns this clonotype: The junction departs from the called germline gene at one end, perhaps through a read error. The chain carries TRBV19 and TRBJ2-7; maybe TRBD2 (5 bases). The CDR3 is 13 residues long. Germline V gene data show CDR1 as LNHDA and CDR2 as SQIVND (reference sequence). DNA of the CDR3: TGTGCCAGCAGTAACAGCGGATACTACGAGCAGTACTTC. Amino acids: CASSNSGYYEQYF.

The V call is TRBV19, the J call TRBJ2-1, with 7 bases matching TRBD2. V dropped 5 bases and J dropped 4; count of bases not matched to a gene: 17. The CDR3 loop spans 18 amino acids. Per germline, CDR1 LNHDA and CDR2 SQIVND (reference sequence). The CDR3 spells CASSAQPGTTQRYNEQFF. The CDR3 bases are TGTGCCAGTAGTGCCCAACCCGGGACTACTCAACGTTACAATGAGCAGTTCTTC.

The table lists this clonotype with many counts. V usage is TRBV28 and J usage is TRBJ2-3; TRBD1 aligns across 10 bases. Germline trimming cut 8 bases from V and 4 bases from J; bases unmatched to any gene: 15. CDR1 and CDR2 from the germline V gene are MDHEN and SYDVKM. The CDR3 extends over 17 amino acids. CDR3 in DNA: TGTGCCAGCCGACAAAACCGCAGGACAGGGGGTTCAGATACGCAGTATTTT. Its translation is CASRQNRRTGGSDTQYF.

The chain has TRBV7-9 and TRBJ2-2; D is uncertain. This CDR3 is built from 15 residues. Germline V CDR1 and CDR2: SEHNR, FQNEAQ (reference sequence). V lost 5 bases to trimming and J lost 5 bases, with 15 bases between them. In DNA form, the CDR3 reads TGTGCCAGCAGCCCCTTCCCCGAAGGGACCGGGGAGCTGTTTTTT. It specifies CASSPFPEGTGELFF. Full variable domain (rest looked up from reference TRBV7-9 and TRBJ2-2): DTGVSQNPRHKITKRGQNVTFRCDPISEHNRLYWYRQTLGQGPEFLTYFQNEAQLEKSRLLSDRFSAERPKGSFSTLEIQRTEQGDSAMYLCASSPFPEGTGELFFGEGSRLTVL.

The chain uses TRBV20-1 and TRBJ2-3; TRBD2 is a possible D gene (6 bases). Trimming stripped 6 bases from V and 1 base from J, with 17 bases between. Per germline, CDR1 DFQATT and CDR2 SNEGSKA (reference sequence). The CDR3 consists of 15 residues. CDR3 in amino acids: CSAEGPNVGTDTQYF. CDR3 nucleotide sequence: TGCAGTGCGGAGGGACCGAACGTGGGCACAGATACGCAGTATTTT.

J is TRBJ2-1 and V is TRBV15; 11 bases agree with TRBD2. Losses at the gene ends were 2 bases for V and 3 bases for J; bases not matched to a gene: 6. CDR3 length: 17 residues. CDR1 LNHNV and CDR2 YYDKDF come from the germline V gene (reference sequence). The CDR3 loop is CATSRLAGGQVYNEQFF. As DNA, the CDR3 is TGTGCCACCAGCAGACTAGCGGGAGGCCAGGTCTACAATGAGCAGTTCTTC.

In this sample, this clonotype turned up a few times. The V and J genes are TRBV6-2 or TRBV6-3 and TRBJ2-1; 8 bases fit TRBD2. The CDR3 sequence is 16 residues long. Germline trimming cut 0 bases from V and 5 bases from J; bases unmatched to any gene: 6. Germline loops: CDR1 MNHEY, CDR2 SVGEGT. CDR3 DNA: TGTGCCAGCAGTTACTCGGGTAGCGGGATTAACAATGAGCAGTTCTTC. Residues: CASSYSGSGINNEQFF.

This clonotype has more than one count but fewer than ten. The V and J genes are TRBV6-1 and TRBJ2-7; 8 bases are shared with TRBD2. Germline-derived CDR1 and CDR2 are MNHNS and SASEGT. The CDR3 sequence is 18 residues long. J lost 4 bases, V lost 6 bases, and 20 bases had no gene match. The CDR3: CASSLLPKSGRGRYEQYF. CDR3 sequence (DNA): TGTGCCAGCAGCCTTTTGCCTAAAAGCGGGAGAGGTCGGTACGAGCAGTACTTC.

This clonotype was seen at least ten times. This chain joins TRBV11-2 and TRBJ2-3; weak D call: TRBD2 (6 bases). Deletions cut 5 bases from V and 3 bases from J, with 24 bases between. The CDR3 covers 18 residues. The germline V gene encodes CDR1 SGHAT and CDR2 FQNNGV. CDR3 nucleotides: TGTGCCAGCAGCCTAACCCCCGGAGGGCAACCGGTAACAGATACGCAGTATTTT. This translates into CASSLTPGGQPVTDTQYF.

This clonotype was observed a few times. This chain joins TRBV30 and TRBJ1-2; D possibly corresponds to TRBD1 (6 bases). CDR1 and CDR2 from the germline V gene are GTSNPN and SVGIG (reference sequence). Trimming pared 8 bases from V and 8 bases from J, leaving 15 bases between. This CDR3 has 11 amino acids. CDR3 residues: CARSRGEGYTF. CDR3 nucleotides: TGTGCCCGATCCAGGGGAGAGGGCTACACCTTC. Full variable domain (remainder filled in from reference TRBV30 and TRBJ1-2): SQTIHQWPATLVQPVGSPLSLECTVEGTSNPNLYWYRQAAGRGLQLLFYSVGIGQISSEVPQNLSASRPQDRQFILSSKKLLLSDSGFYLCARSRGEGYTFGSGTRLTVV.

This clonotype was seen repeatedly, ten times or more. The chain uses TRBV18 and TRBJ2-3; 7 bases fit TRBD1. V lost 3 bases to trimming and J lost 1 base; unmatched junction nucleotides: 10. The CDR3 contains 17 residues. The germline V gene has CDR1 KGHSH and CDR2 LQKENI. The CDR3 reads CASSPLGQSAGTDTQYF. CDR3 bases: TGTGCCAGCTCACCCCTGGGACAGTCGGCCGGCACAGATACGCAGTATTTT.

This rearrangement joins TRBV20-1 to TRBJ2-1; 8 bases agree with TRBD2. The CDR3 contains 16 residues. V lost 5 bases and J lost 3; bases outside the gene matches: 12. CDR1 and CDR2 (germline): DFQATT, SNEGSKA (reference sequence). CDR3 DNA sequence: TGCAGTGCTGGAAGCGGGGGAGGGGTCGTCTACAATGAGCAGTTCTTC. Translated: CSAGSGGGVVYNEQFF.

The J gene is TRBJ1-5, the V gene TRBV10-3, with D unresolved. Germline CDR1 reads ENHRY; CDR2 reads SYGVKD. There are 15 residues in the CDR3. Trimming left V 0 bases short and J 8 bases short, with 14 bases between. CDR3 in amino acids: CAISESRASPEPQHF. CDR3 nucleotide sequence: TGTGCCATCAGTGAGTCACGGGCCTCACCCGAGCCCCAGCATTTT.